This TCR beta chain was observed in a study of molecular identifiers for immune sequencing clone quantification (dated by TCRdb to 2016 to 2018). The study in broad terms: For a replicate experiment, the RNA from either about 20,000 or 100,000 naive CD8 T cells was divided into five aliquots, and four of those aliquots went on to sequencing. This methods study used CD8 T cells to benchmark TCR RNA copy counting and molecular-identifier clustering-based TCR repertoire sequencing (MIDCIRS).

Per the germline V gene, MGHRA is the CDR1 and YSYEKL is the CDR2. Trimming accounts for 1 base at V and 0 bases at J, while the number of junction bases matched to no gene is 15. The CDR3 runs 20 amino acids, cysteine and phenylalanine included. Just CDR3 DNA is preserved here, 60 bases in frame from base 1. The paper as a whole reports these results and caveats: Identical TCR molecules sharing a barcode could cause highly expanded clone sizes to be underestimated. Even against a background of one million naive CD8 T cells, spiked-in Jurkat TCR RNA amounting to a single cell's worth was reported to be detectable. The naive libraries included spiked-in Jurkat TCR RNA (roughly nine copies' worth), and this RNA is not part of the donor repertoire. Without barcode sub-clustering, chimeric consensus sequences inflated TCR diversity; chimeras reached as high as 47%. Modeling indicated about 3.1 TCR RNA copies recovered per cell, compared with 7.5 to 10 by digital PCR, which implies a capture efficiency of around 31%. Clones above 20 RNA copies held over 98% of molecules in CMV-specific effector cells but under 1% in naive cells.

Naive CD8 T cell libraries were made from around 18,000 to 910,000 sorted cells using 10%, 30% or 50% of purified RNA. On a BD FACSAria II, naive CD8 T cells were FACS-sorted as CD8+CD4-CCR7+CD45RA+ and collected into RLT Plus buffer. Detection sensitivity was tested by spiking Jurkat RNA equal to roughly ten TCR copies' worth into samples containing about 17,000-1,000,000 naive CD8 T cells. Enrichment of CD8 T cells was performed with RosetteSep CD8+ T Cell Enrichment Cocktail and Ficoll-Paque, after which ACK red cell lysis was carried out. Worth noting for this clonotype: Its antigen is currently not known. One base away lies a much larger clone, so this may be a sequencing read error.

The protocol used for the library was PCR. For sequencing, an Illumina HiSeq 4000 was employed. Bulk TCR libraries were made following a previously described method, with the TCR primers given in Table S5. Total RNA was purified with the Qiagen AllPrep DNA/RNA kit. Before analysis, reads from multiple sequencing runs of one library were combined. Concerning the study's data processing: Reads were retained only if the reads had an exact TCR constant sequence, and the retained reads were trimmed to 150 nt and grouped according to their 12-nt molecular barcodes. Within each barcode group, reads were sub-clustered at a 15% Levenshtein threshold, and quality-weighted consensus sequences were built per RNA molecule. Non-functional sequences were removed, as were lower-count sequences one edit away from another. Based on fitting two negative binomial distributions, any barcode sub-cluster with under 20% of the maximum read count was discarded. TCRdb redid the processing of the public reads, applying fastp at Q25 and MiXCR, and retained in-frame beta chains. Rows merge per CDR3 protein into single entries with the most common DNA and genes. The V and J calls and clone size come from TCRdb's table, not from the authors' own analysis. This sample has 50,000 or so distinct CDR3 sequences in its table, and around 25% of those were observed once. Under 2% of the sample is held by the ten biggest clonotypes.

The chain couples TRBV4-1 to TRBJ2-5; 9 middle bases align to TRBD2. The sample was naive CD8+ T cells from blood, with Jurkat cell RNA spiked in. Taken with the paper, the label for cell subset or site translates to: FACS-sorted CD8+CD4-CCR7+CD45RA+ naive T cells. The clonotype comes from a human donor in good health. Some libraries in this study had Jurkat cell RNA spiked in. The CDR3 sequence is CASSQAPGGVAGDNQETQYF. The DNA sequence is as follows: TGCGCCAGCAGCCAAGCACCCGGGGGCGTAGCGGGGGACAACCAAGAGACCCAGTACTTC.